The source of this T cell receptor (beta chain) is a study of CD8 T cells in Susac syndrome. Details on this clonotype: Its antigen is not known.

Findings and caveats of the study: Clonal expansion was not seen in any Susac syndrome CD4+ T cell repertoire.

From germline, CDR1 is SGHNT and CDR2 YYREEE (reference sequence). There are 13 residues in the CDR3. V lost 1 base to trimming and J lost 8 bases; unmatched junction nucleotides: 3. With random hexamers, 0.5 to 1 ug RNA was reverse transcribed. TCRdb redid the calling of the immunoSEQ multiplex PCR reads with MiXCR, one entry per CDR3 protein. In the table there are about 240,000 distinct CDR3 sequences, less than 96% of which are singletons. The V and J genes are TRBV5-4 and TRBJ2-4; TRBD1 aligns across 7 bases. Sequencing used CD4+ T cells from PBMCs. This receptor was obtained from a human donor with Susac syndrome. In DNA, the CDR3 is TGTGCCAGCAGCTTGCAGGGGGTGGACATTCAGTACTTC. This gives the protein CASSLQGVDIQYF. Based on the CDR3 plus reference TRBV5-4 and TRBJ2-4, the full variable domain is ETGVTQSPTHLIKTRGQQVTLRCSSQSGHNTVSWYQQALGQGPQFIFQYYREEENGRGNFPPRFSGLQFPNYSSELNVNALELDDSALYLCASSLQGVDIQYFGAGTRLSVL.